The 27 T cell receptor beta chains below all came from one sample that was sequenced in a study of T cells in lung cancer brain metastases (dated by TCRdb to 2016 to 2019). The library was prepared using the immunoSEQ multiplex PCR assay. TCRdb took over this immuneACCESS table, retaining in-frame rearrangements with V and J assigned. Such tables are incomplete; in checked studies, under half of the missing clones stem from an unresolved V gene, and the remainder is unexplained. For this sample the table gives 4,500 to 5,500 clones, of which around nine tenths were detected only once. Jointly, the top ten make up around 5% of the sample. Material: tumor tissue from the primary lung tumor. The cell subset or site label on this specimen signifies: primary lung cancer lesion. These receptors were obtained from a woman between 45 and 65 years old with non-small cell lung cancer.

The V and J genes are TRBV14 and TRBJ2-1, with a weak D call TRBD2 (5 bases). Germline V gene lookup returns CDR1 SGHDN and CDR2 FVKESK. The CDR3 spans 16 residues. V was clipped by 4 bases and J by 6 bases, with 19 bases between them. As DNA, the CDR3 is TGTGCCAGCAGCCCCGGGGTTGGCTCCCTCTTCAATGAGCAGTTCTTC. Amino acids: CASSPGVGSLFNEQFF.

The chain recombines TRBV18 with TRBJ2-7, with 7 bases identical to TRBD2. J was trimmed by 6 bases and V by 6 bases; bases with no gene match: 8. The CDR3 loop spans 13 amino acids. Germline V lookup: CDR1 KGHSH, CDR2 LQKENI. The DNA for the CDR3 is TGTGCCAGCTCGGGGGGGAAGGTTGGCGAGCAGTACTTC. The encoded protein is CASSGGKVGEQYF.

A note on this clone: An end of the junction does not agree with germline; a read error may underlie this. The chain links TRBV7-9 to TRBJ1-5, with D possibly matching TRBD1 (5 bases). The CDR3 extends over 13 amino acids. Per the germline V gene, CDR1 is SEHNR and CDR2 is FQNEAQ (reference sequence). CDR3 nucleotide sequence: TGTGTCAGCAGCCCTGGACACAATCAGCCCCAGCATTTT. This sequence encodes CVSSPGHNQPQHF.

The V and J genes are TRBV27 and TRBJ1-2, with 9 bases lining up with TRBD1. CDR1 and CDR2 from the germline V gene are MNHEY and SMNVEV (reference sequence). V was pared by 6 bases and J by 7 bases, with 9 bases of the junction left unmatched. The CDR3 is 14 residues long. CDR3 sequence reads: CASRTDRGGFGYTF. In DNA, the CDR3 is TGTGCCAGCAGAACTGACAGGGGGGGGTTTGGCTACACCTTC.

This chain uses TRBV25-1 with TRBJ1-6; TRBD1 aligns across 9 bases. V was clipped by 4 bases and J by 10 bases; unmatched bases: 8. From germline, CDR1 is MGHDK and CDR2 SYGVNS. The CDR3 sequence is 15 residues long. The CDR3 DNA follows: TGTGCCAGCAGTGCCGACAGGGGGGACTCCTCACCCCTCCACTTT. This codes for CASSADRGDSSPLHF.

The chain has TRBV6-5 and TRBJ2-2; D uncertain. This CDR3 has 15 amino acids. V was trimmed by 2 bases and J by 6 bases, leaving 13 bases between them. Germline V gene lookup returns CDR1 MNHEY and CDR2 SVGAGI. The CDR3 loop reads CASSYRVVSAGELFF. For the CDR3, the DNA is TGTGCCAGCAGTTACAGGGTAGTGAGCGCCGGGGAGCTGTTTTTT.

V usage is TRBV28 and J usage is TRBJ2-7; tentative D call: TRBD1 (8 bases). Between the trimmed V and J ends, which lost 7 bases and 1 base, there was a span of 17 bases. CDR1 MDHEN and CDR2 SYDVKM come from the germline V gene. This CDR3 has 15 amino acids. This chain's CDR3 is CASTETGEGSYEQYF. Here the CDR3 DNA reads TGTGCCAGCACAGAGACAGGGGAGGGATCCTACGAGCAGTACTTC.

This clone was seen a single time. The chain employs TRBV28 and TRBJ2-1; 9 nucleotides line up with TRBD2. This CDR3 comprises 21 residues. The V segment lost 6 bases and the J segment 8 bases; nucleotides outside the gene matches: 29. Germline-derived CDR1 and CDR2 are MDHEN and SYDVKM. CDR3 sequence (DNA): TGTGCCAGCAGCTCCCCCTGGAGCGGGAGGTTCGGGGACAAAGGTCTCTATGAGCAGTTCTTC. Translated, it gives CASSSPWSGRFGDKGLYEQFF.

The chain employs TRBV6-5 and TRBJ1-1, with D possibly TRBD1 on 6 matching bases. The germline V and J ends were trimmed by 4 bases and 6 bases, with 12 bases remaining between them. This CDR3 contains 13 residues. Germline assignment: CDR1 MNHEY and CDR2 SVGAGI. CDR3 in DNA: TGTGCCAGCAGTTCCAACGGACAGTCTGAAGCTTTCTTT. This translates into CASSSNGQSEAFF.

The chain uses TRBV4-3 and TRBJ2-3; 7 nucleotides match TRBD2. The CDR3 has 17 residues. CDR1 is LGHNA, CDR2 YSLEER, per germline. V gave up 1 base and J gave up 1 base; unmatched junction bases: 8. CDR3 protein: CASSQAAGTTRTDTQYF. The CDR3 DNA reads as TGCGCCAGCAGCCAAGCGGCCGGGACTACACGCACAGATACGCAGTATTTT.

The chain employs TRBV4-1 and TRBJ2-3; D is uncertain. Germline V gives CDR1 MGHRA, CDR2 YSYEKL. The length of the CDR3 is 15 residues. Deletions cut 0 bases from V and 0 bases from J, with 7 bases between. The CDR3 here is CASSQDFSSTDTQYF. The CDR3 bases are TGCGCCAGCAGCCAAGACTTCTCTAGCACAGATACGCAGTATTTT.

The chain has TRBV5-1 and TRBJ1-1; D might be TRBD1 (6 bases). This CDR3 is built from 13 residues. From germline, CDR1 is SGHRS and CDR2 YFSETQ. Trimming stripped 2 bases from V and 3 bases from J, with 8 bases between. The CDR3 protein is CASSFRGYTEAFF. The CDR3 DNA sequence: TGCGCCAGCAGCTTTAGGGGGTACACTGAAGCTTTCTTT.

The chain joins TRBV29-1 to TRBJ1-1; tentatively, D is TRBD1 (5 bases). This CDR3 region has 13 residues. Germline assignment: CDR1 SQVTM and CDR2 ANQGSEA. Deletions cut 6 bases from V and 1 base from J, with 12 bases between. CDR3 protein: CSVVQGANTEAFF. The CDR3 DNA reads TGCAGCGTGGTCCAGGGTGCGAACACTGAAGCTTTCTTT.

The sample holds one count of this clone. The V and J genes are TRBV19 and TRBJ2-6; 14 bases fit TRBD2. This CDR3 is built from 23 residues. The germline CDR1 and CDR2 sequences are LNHDA and SQIVND (reference sequence). Trimming took 5 bases from V and 3 from J; bases not matched to a gene: 21. Here the CDR3 DNA reads TGTGCCAGTAGTCCAGATCGACTAGCGGGAGGGCCTTTGCGTTGGGGTGGGGCCAACGTCCTGACTTTC. Translated, it gives CASSPDRLAGGPLRWGGANVLTF. Full variable domain (outside the CDR3, taken from reference TRBV19 and TRBJ2-6): DGGITQSPKYLFRKEGQNVTLSCEQNLNHDAMYWYRQDPGQGLRLIYYSQIVNDFQKGDIAEGYSVSREKKESFPLTVTSAQKNPTAFYLCASSPDRLAGGPLRWGGANVLTFGAGSRLTVL.

This clone has a handful of counts. The V and J genes are TRBV29-1 and TRBJ2-1, with a tentative D call TRBD1 (5 bases). In germline, CDR1 is SQVTM, CDR2 ANQGSEA. Trimming stripped 3 bases from V and 6 bases from J, with 12 bases between. The CDR3 runs to 13 residues. The DNA of the CDR3 is TGCAGCGTTGACCCCGGGCAGGGCAATGAGCAGTTCTTC. Translation gives CSVDPGQGNEQFF.

This clone has only a few counts. The chain has TRBV30 and TRBJ2-7; a possible D gene is TRBD1 (5 bases). The CDR3 has 13 amino acids. V was clipped by 2 bases and J by 1 base, with 9 bases between them. Germline V gives CDR1 GTSNPN, CDR2 SVGIG (reference sequence). The CDR3 loop is CAWSTRTSYEQYF. The CDR3 region has the DNA TGTGCCTGGAGTACCCGGACATCCTACGAGCAGTACTTC.

The gene calls are TRBV2 and TRBJ1-2; D ambiguous. The CDR3 runs to 13 residues. Germline-derived CDR1 and CDR2 are SNHLY and FYNNEI. The V and J ends lost 4 bases and 3 bases respectively, with 9 bases between them. The CDR3 DNA is TGTGCCAGCAGTGTGAACAAAGACTATGGCTACACCTTC. Translating it yields CASSVNKDYGYTF.

The rearrangement uses TRBV2 and TRBJ1-1; D remains ambiguous. The germline V and J ends were trimmed by 6 bases and 0 bases, with 11 bases remaining between them. The germline V gene encodes CDR1 SNHLY and CDR2 FYNNEI. This CDR3 is built from 14 residues. The CDR3: CASSLDRMNTEAFF. The CDR3 DNA reads as TGTGCCAGCAGCCTCGACCGGATGAACACTGAAGCTTTCTTT. The full variable domain, with the rest looked up from reference TRBV2 and TRBJ1-1, is EPEVTQTPSHQVTQMGQEVILRCVPISNHLYFYWYRQILGQKVEFLVSFYNNEISEKSEIFDDQFSVERPDGSNFTLKIRSTKLEDSAMYFCASSLDRMNTEAFFGQGTRLTVV.

The J gene is TRBJ1-6, the V gene TRBV6-5; TRBD1 agrees at 10 bases. This CDR3 is built from 14 residues. Losses at the gene ends were 3 bases for V and 9 bases for J; bases not matched to a gene: 2. The germline V gene encodes CDR1 MNHEY and CDR2 SVGAGI. CDR3 sequence reads: CASSYGQGVSPLHF. The CDR3, as DNA: TGTGCCAGCAGTTATGGACAGGGGGTTTCACCCCTCCACTTT.

This chain links TRBV4-1 with TRBJ1-2, with a possible D match to TRBD1 (5 bases). V was cut by 1 base and J by 7 bases, with 13 bases left in between. The CDR3 runs to 14 residues. From germline, CDR1 is MGHRA and CDR2 YSYEKL. The CDR3 coding sequence is TGCGCCAGCAGCCAAGCAGGGAGCTTTGCTGGCTACACCTTC. Translated, it gives CASSQAGSFAGYTF.

The gene calls are TRBV18 and TRBJ2-7; D is ambiguous. V lost 0 bases and J lost 2, with 8 bases in between. The CDR3 loop spans 14 amino acids. Germline CDR1 and CDR2: KGHSH and LQKENI. This CDR3 is CASSPPRNPYEQYF. The CDR3 DNA follows: TGTGCCAGCTCACCACCCCGTAACCCCTACGAGCAGTACTTC.

The chain links TRBV6-5 to TRBJ2-7, with D possibly TRBD1 on 6 matching bases. The CDR3 is 15 residues long. V gave up 6 bases and J gave up 4 bases, with 19 bases separating them. Germline assignment: CDR1 MNHEY and CDR2 SVGAGI. In DNA form, the CDR3 reads TGTGCCAGCAGAGCGATAGGACAGAAAGTATACGAGCAGTACTTC. Protein sequence: CASRAIGQKVYEQYF.

The chain employs TRBV11-2 and TRBJ2-7, with no clear D. V was pared by 5 bases and J by 3 bases, with 8 bases between. The CDR3 length is 12 residues. In germline, CDR1 is SGHAT, CDR2 FQNNGV. CDR3 nucleotide sequence: TGTGCCAGCAGCCAGACTGTCTACGAGCAGTACTTC. This translates into CASSQTVYEQYF.

This chain links TRBV7-8 with TRBJ1-1; a weak D match, TRBD1 (6 bases). Germline-derived CDR1 and CDR2 are SGHVS and FQNEAQ. The CDR3 length is 13 residues. V was clipped by 2 bases and J by 7 bases, with 11 bases between them. The CDR3 spells CASSLHQGSEAFF. CDR3 bases: TGTGCCAGCAGCTTACACCAGGGGAGTGAAGCTTTCTTT. The variable domain in full, completed from reference TRBV7-8 and TRBJ1-1, reads GAGVSQSPRYKVAKRGQDVALRCDPISGHVSLFWYQQALGQGPEFLTYFQNEAQLDKSGLPSDRFFAERPEGSVSTLKIQRTQQEDSAVYLCASSLHQGSEAFFGQGTRLTVV.

The CDR3 is CASSPRGLAGAGELFF. CDR3 in DNA: TGCGCCAGCAGCCCCCGAGGACTAGCGGGAGCCGGGGAGCTGTTTTTT. The chain carries TRBV5-1 and TRBJ2-2, with 13 bases that match TRBD2. V shed 4 bases, J shed 6 bases, and the junction held 6 bases outside the gene matches. The CDR3 is 16 residues long. Germline CDR1 is SGHRS and CDR2 is YFSETQ.

J is TRBJ2-7 and V is TRBV2; maybe TRBD1 (8 bases). Trimming cost V 6 bases and J 4 bases, with 16 bases left between them. Looked up from germline, CDR1 is SNHLY and CDR2 is FYNNEI. The CDR3 is 14 amino acids. The CDR3 nucleotides are TGTGCCAGCAGCAACAGGGGGAGGGGGTACGAGCAGTACTTC. The encoded protein is CASSNRGRGYEQYF. Full variable domain (outside the CDR3, taken from reference TRBV2 and TRBJ2-7): EPEVTQTPSHQVTQMGQEVILRCVPISNHLYFYWYRQILGQKVEFLVSFYNNEISEKSEIFDDQFSVERPDGSNFTLKIRSTKLEDSAMYFCASSNRGRGYEQYFGPGTRLTVT.

The gene calls are TRBV30 and TRBJ1-6; TRBD1 might be the D (5 bases). V lost 2 bases, J lost 0 bases, and 17 bases lay in between. Germline V gene sequence: CDR1 GTSNPN, CDR2 SVGIG (reference sequence). This CDR3 is built from 18 residues. Written as DNA, the CDR3 is TGTGCCTGGAGTCGCCGCCGTGGGGGGAGCTCCTATAATTCACCCCTCCACTTT. Translated: CAWSRRRGGSSYNSPLHF. The full variable domain, rest sourced from reference TRBV30 and TRBJ1-6, is SQTIHQWPATLVQPVGSPLSLECTVEGTSNPNLYWYRQAAGRGLQLLFYSVGIGQISSEVPQNLSASRPQDRQFILSSKKLLLSDSGFYLCAWSRRRGGSSYNSPLHFGNGTRLTVT.